This paragraph reports one T cell receptor beta chain. This sample was taken from a study of blood T cell repertoires in COVID-19. Across the whole study: COVID-19 samples collected from the United States, Italy and Spain covered acute and convalescent phases. PBMCs, B-cell-depleted T cells, or T cells were the source of the cDNA or gDNA that made up the material.

How the authors handled the data: Estimation of nucleated cell counts relied on the amplification of reference gene primers. Assay used: immunoSEQ multiplex PCR; TCRdb lists only in-frame clones, some missing. The V and J calls and clone size were taken over from that table, and D and trimming were inferred from the DNA. The sample has 37,000 or so clones, under 90% seen once; the top ten hold about 12%. The TCR sequence derives from a man aged 65 to 79 with acute or convalescent COVID-19. Sequencing used peripheral blood.

Here the CDR3 DNA reads TGTGCCAGCAGCTTAGCCATTTCGACAGGAGCGAACACTGAAGCTTTCTTT. Residues: CASSLAISTGANTEAFF. V and J are TRBV7-6 and TRBJ1-1, with D tentatively TRBD1 (6 bases). The CDR3 length is 17 residues. Trimming took off 0 bases at V and 1 base at J, with 15 bases between the two ends. Germline-derived CDR1 and CDR2 are SGHVS and FNYEAQ. The full variable domain, rest sourced from reference TRBV7-6 and TRBJ1-1, is GAGVSQSPRYKVTKRGQDVALRCDPISGHVSLYWYRQALGQGPEFLTYFNYEAQQDKSGLPNDRFSAERPEGSISTLTIQRTEQRDSAMYRCASSLAISTGANTEAFFGQGTRLTVV.